Presented here are 19 T cell receptor beta chains from one specimen sequenced in a study of graft-versus-host responses after intestinal transplantation. Method: immunoSEQ multiplex PCR; TCRdb's copy keeps in-frame clones and lacks some. The table lists fewer than 10,000 clones, roughly 79% of them singletons, with 20% to 25% in the top ten. Graft specimens yielded both intraepithelial and lamina propria lymphocytes. The sequences come from ileum tissue, collected around 450 days after intestinal transplantation. These receptors came from a human patient who received an intestinal transplant, so some T cells may come from the graft donor.

CDR3 sequence: CASRDRGRFEQYF. DNA for the CDR3: TGTGCCAGCAGGGACAGGGGGAGGTTCGAGCAGTACTTC. The rearrangement joins TRBV28 to TRBJ2-7, with 10 bases matching TRBD1. V shed 6 bases, J shed 6 bases, and the junction held 5 bases outside the gene matches. Germline values: CDR1 MDHEN, CDR2 SYDVKM. The CDR3 spans 13 residues.

The chain has TRBV2 and TRBJ2-7, with 8 bases aligning to TRBD1. Trimming cost V 7 bases and J 1 base; bases outside gene matches: 9. CDR3 length: 15 amino acids. Germline values: CDR1 SNHLY, CDR2 FYNNEI. CDR3 amino acids: CASKFDRGISYEQYF. The CDR3 DNA reads as TGTGCCAGCAAATTCGACAGGGGAATATCCTACGAGCAGTACTTC.

This clone was observed once. This sequence joins TRBV30 and TRBJ1-6; D might be TRBD1 (5 bases). The CDR3 totals 15 residues. V was pared by 5 bases and J by 3 bases, with 14 bases between. Germline V gene data show CDR1 as GTSNPN and CDR2 as SVGIG (reference sequence). The CDR3 DNA is TGTGCCTGGCTCCCCCGAGGGGTCTATAATTCACCCCTCCACTTT. Amino acid sequence: CAWLPRGVYNSPLHF.

V gene TRBV9 combines with J gene TRBJ2-3; D is undetermined. CDR1 and CDR2 (germline): SGDLS, YYNGEE. The V end lost 6 bases, the J end lost 4 bases, and 12 bases lay between the germline ends. The CDR3 length is 13 residues. CDR3 sequence (DNA): TGTGCCAGCACGCTCGGAATAGCAGATACGCAGTATTTT. Translated, it gives CASTLGIADTQYF. Full variable domain (rest looked up from reference TRBV9 and TRBJ2-3): DSGVTQTPKHLITATGQRVTLRCSPRSGDLSVYWYQQSLDQGLQFLIQYYNGEERAKGNILERFSAQQFPDLHSELNLSSLELGDSALYFCASTLGIADTQYFGPGTRLTVL.

This chain joins TRBV7-2 and TRBJ2-1; TRBD2 aligns across 13 bases. In germline, CDR1 is SGHTA, CDR2 FQGNSA. V shed 5 bases and J 6 bases; nucleotides not matched to a gene: 7. This CDR3 has 16 amino acids. The chain's CDR3 is CASSPRTSGGLNEQFF. The CDR3 DNA is TGTGCCAGCAGCCCGAGGACTAGCGGGGGCCTCAATGAGCAGTTCTTC.

A single count supports this clone. At one end, the junction sequence differs from germline, possibly due to a read error. The chain has TRBV4-1 and TRBJ1-5; D gene unclear. Germline V gene lookup returns CDR1 MGHRA and CDR2 YSYEKL. CDR3 length: 15 residues. The CDR3 region has the DNA TGTGCCAGCAGCCCGTCGCCCTCGGGGAATCAGCCCCAGCATTTT. This gives the protein CASSPSPSGNQPQHF.

The rearrangement links TRBV6-6 to TRBJ2-7; 7 bases match TRBD1. Germline CDR1 MNHNY, CDR2 SVGAGI (reference sequence). V dropped 4 bases and J dropped 3; count of bases not matched to a gene: 9. The CDR3 has 15 amino acids. CDR3 coding DNA: TGTGCCAGCAGTTTGTCCGACAGGGTGCTCTACGAGCAGTACTTC. It yields the protein CASSLSDRVLYEQYF.

The chain is built from TRBV28 and TRBJ1-1; weak D call: TRBD1 (6 bases). Looked up from germline, CDR1 is MDHEN and CDR2 is SYDVKM. Trimming removed 3 bases from V and 3 bases from J, with 14 bases in between. CDR3 length equals 15 residues. CDR3 loop: CASSFNRARYTEAFF. CDR3 bases: TGTGCCAGCAGTTTCAACAGGGCAAGATACACTGAAGCTTTCTTT. Supplemented by reference TRBV28 and TRBJ1-1, the full variable domain reads DVKVTQSSRYLVKRTGEKVFLECVQDMDHENMFWYRQDPGLGLRLIYFSYDVKMKEKGDIPEGYSVSREKKERFSLILESASTNQTSMYLCASSFNRARYTEAFFGQGTRLTVV.

This clone was picked up a small number of times. The chain has TRBV11-3 and TRBJ2-7; D possibly matches TRBD1 or TRBD2 (6 bases each). V lost 0 bases to trimming and J lost 3 bases, with 9 bases between them. Germline assignment: CDR1 SGHNT and CDR2 YENEEA. The CDR3 consists of 14 residues. The CDR3 sequence: CASSLEGGNYEQYF. CDR3 DNA: TGTGCCAGCAGCTTAGAAGGGGGGAACTACGAGCAGTACTTC.

This chain links TRBV9 with TRBJ2-3, with D unresolved. Trimming pared 0 bases from V and 2 bases from J, leaving 10 bases between. The germline CDR1 and CDR2 sequences are SGDLS and YYNGEE. This CDR3 comprises 15 residues. CDR3 DNA sequence: TGTGCCAGCAGCGTAGGTGCAGAGACCACAGATACGCAGTATTTT. Translating it yields CASSVGAETTDTQYF.

This rearrangement joins TRBV6-6 to TRBJ2-3; no definite D call. This CDR3 region has 14 residues. Germline CDR1 and CDR2: MNHNY and SVGAGI (reference sequence). Trimming shortened V by 6 bases and J by 5 bases, and 15 bases separated the two germline ends. Here the CDR3 DNA reads TGTGCCAGCAGCCCCGGATTGGTTGTAGATACGCAGTATTTT. This translates into CASSPGLVVDTQYF.

The genes are TRBV28 and TRBJ2-1; the match to TRBD2 covers 8 bases. This CDR3 is 13 amino acids long. From germline, CDR1 is MDHEN and CDR2 SYDVKM. Trimming cost V 4 bases and J 15 bases; bases outside gene matches: 11. CDR3 DNA sequence: TGTGCCAGCAGTTCCATCCACGGGGGGGTTTGGTTCTTC. Residues: CASSSIHGGVWFF.

This clone was recorded only once. The V and J genes are TRBV5-4 and TRBJ2-2; 10 bases line up with TRBD1. This CDR3 has 20 residues. Germline CDR1 SGHNT, CDR2 YYREEE (reference sequence). Trimming removed 3 bases from V and 4 bases from J; junction bases left unmatched: 18. CDR3 amino acids: CASSSPWTDRGRGGTGELFF. The CDR3 bases are TGTGCCAGCAGCTCGCCTTGGACAGACAGGGGGCGAGGGGGCACCGGGGAGCTGTTTTTT. Using reference TRBV5-4 and TRBJ2-2 for the parts outside the CDR3, the full variable domain is ETGVTQSPTHLIKTRGQQVTLRCSSQSGHNTVSWYQQALGQGPQFIFQYYREEENGRGNFPPRFSGLQFPNYSSELNVNALELDDSALYLCASSSPWTDRGRGGTGELFFGEGSRLTVL.

This clone is a singleton in its sample. This chain uses TRBV11-2 with TRBJ2-7; D gene ambiguous. Germline CDR1 is SGHAT and CDR2 is FQNNGV. CDR3 length equals 12 residues. Between the trimmed V and J ends, which lost 4 bases and 7 bases, there was a span of 11 bases. Here the CDR3 reads CASSSTETEQYF. The CDR3, as DNA: TGTGCCAGCAGCTCCACAGAAACGGAGCAGTACTTC.

This chain joins TRBV7-2 and TRBJ2-3; the D call may be TRBD1 or TRBD2 (6 bases each). The ends were cut back, 2 bases at V and 1 base at J, with 7 bases in the middle. The CDR3 has 14 amino acids. The germline V gene encodes CDR1 SGHTA and CDR2 FQGNSA. The CDR3 is CASSLRGRTDTQYF. The CDR3 nucleotides read TGTGCCAGCAGCTTACGGGGGCGCACAGATACGCAGTATTTT.

CDR3 DNA sequence: TGCGCCAGCAGCTTGGGACAGCCCTCCTATAATTCACCCCTCCACTTT. This translates into CASSLGQPSYNSPLHF. The chain combines TRBV5-1 with TRBJ1-6, with a tentative D call TRBD1 (5 bases). Trimming took off 0 bases at V and 0 bases at J, with 7 bases between the two ends. Looked up from germline, CDR1 is SGHRS and CDR2 is YFSETQ. This CDR3 is 16 amino acids long.

The chain joins TRBV6-6 to TRBJ1-5; 8 positions match TRBD1. The V segment lost 4 bases and the J segment 2 bases; nucleotides outside the gene matches: 4. Looked up from germline, CDR1 is MNHNY and CDR2 is SVGAGI (reference sequence). CDR3 size: 15 residues. The CDR3 DNA is TGTGCCAGCAGTTTCGGACAGGGAGGCAATCAGCCCCAGCATTTT. Residues: CASSFGQGGNQPQHF.

This rearrangement joins TRBV2 to TRBJ1-6; TRBD1 might be the D (5 bases). Trimming removed 11 bases at V and 10 bases at J, with 15 bases between. The CDR3 spans 12 residues. Germline CDR1 reads SNHLY; CDR2 reads FYNNEI. The CDR3 here is CASRAGPSPLHF. In DNA, the CDR3 is TGTGCCTCGAGGGCGGGGCCCTCACCCCTCCACTTT.

The V gene is TRBV5-1, the J gene TRBJ2-7; D gene ambiguous. V was pared by 0 bases and J by 1 base, with 5 bases between. CDR3 length: 13 residues. The germline V gene encodes CDR1 SGHRS and CDR2 YFSETQ. The CDR3 nucleotides are TGCGCCAGCAGCTTGGCCTTATCCTACGAGCAGTACTTC. This codes for CASSLALSYEQYF. Combining the CDR3 with reference TRBV5-1 and TRBJ2-7 gives the whole variable domain KAGVTQTPRYLIKTRGQQVTLSCSPISGHRSVSWYQQTPGQGLQFLFEYFSETQRNKGNFPGRFSGRQFSNSRSEMNVSTLELGDSALYLCASSLALSYEQYFGPGTRLTVT.